This TCR beta chain originates from a study of shared clonotypes between healthy human individuals. Some 30,000 T cell genomes, or approximately 190 ng DNA, went into the sorted-subset replicate PCRs. Sequencing was performed with immunoSEQ multiplex PCR; in TCRdb, only in-frame clones are kept and a portion is missing. The table includes about a million clones, approximately 80% detected once. About this clone: Antigen specificity is unknown.

Overall study results and limits: For sorted subsets, rarefaction showed incomplete sequencing despite large depth. Only blood samples were collected, and tissue repertoires likely differ.

In the CD4+ fraction, cells were divided into CD45RA+ naive and CD45RA-negative memory subsets. The source is a man aged 18 to 30 in good health. The sequencing sample was made of memory CD4+ T cells sorted from blood. Subset described: CD45RA-negative fraction.

For the CDR3, the DNA is TGCGCCAGCAGCTTGGCTATGATCGGAAGCACAGATACGCAGTATTTT. It translates to CASSLAMIGSTDTQYF. The chain is built from TRBV5-1 and TRBJ2-3, with no clear D. Trimming stripped 0 bases from V and 0 bases from J, with 11 bases between. Germline lookup yields CDR1 SGHRS and CDR2 YFSETQ. This CDR3 has 16 amino acids.